The 29 T cell receptor beta chains given below trace back to one sample, sequenced in a study of blood T cell repertoires in COVID-19. Using immunoSEQ multiplex PCR, the repertoire was profiled, and TCRdb retains in-frame clones only, with some absent. In the table there are over 120,000 clones, around 86% of which are singletons. The sequencing input was PBMCs or T cells enriched from blood (not recorded which). Receptor source: a man aged 50 to 60 who had recovered from COVID-19.

V gene TRBV7-3 combines with J gene TRBJ2-1; D possibly corresponds to TRBD1 (6 bases). The ends were cut back, 3 bases at V and 9 bases at J, with 9 bases in the middle. CDR1 SGHTA and CDR2 FQGTGA come from the germline V gene. The CDR3 runs 12 residues. CDR3 loop: CASSLQGREQFF. The DNA of the CDR3 is TGTGCCAGCAGCTTGCAGGGGCGTGAGCAGTTCTTC.

This chain joins TRBV24-1 and TRBJ2-7; 10 nucleotides agree with TRBD1. The CDR3 is made up of 16 amino acids. CDR1 is KGHDR, CDR2 SFDVKD, per germline. V shed 6 bases and J 3 bases; nucleotides not matched to a gene: 10. The CDR3 sequence: CATSQSTGTGVYEQYF. The CDR3 nucleotides read TGTGCCACCAGTCAATCTACCGGGACAGGGGTCTACGAGCAGTACTTC.

The J gene is TRBJ2-5, the V gene TRBV29-1; no reliable D call. Trimming shortened V by 6 bases and J by 1 base, and 9 bases separated the two germline ends. From germline, CDR1 is SQVTM and CDR2 ANQGSEA. CDR3 length: 12 amino acids. CDR3 bases: TGCAGCGTAACAAATTCCCAAGAGACCCAGTACTTC. It specifies CSVTNSQETQYF.

This rearrangement joins TRBV5-4 to TRBJ1-3, with D maybe TRBD1 (6 bases). Germline CDR1 SGHNT, CDR2 YYREEE (reference sequence). V lost 2 bases, J lost 3 bases, and 12 bases lay in between. CDR3 length equals 15 residues. CDR3 sequence reads: CASSLRTAGGNTIYF. Here the CDR3 DNA reads TGTGCCAGCAGCTTAAGGACAGCCGGTGGAAACACCATATATTTT.

This clone was seen once. The chain uses TRBV5-1 and TRBJ2-2; D not certain. Deletions cut 1 base from V and 6 bases from J, with 13 bases between. Germline V lookup: CDR1 SGHRS, CDR2 YFSETQ. This CDR3 spans 15 amino acids. The CDR3 loop reads CASSLIPSESGELFF. In DNA form, the CDR3 reads TGCGCCAGCAGCTTGATCCCCTCGGAGTCCGGGGAGCTGTTTTTT.

The chain links TRBV3-1 (or the pseudogene TRBV3-2) to TRBJ2-6; maybe TRBD1 (6 bases). CDR1 LGHDT and CDR2 YNNKEL come from the germline V gene (reference sequence). Trimming stripped 5 bases from V and 2 bases from J, with 10 bases between. The CDR3 length is 15 residues. CDR3 region: CASSFRGAGANVLTF. The CDR3 nucleotides are TGTGCCAGCAGCTTCAGGGGAGCTGGGGCCAACGTCCTGACTTTC.

The chain uses TRBV7-3 and TRBJ1-5; no definite D call. This CDR3 is 13 amino acids long. CDR1 SGHTA and CDR2 FQGTGA come from the germline V gene. V was cut by 6 bases and J by 6 bases, with 12 bases left in between. CDR3 sequence: CASSVTRGQPQHF. In nucleotides, the CDR3 is TGTGCCAGCAGTGTAACACGGGGTCAGCCCCAGCATTTT.

This clone came up a few times. The rearrangement uses TRBV18 and TRBJ1-4; possibly TRBD1 for D (5 bases). CDR3 length: 13 residues. Germline V CDR1 and CDR2: KGHSH, LQKENI. The V end was cut by 9 bases, the J end by 2 bases, with 10 bases between. As DNA, the CDR3 is TGTGCCAGTTGCCAGGGCACTAATGAAAAACTGTTTTTT. It encodes CASCQGTNEKLFF.

The rearrangement uses TRBV15 and TRBJ1-5, with 7 bases that match TRBD1. V shed 0 bases, J shed 4 bases, and the junction held 12 bases outside the gene matches. There are 18 residues in the CDR3. Per the germline V gene, CDR1 is LNHNV and CDR2 is YYDKDF (reference sequence). Written as DNA, the CDR3 is TGTGCCACCAGCAGAGACCAAAACACCGGGACAGAAAATCAGCCCCAGCATTTT. Amino acid sequence: CATSRDQNTGTENQPQHF. Supplemented by reference TRBV15 and TRBJ1-5, the full variable domain reads DAMVIQNPRYQVTQFGKPVTLSCSQTLNHNVMYWYQQKSSQAPKLLFHYYDKDFNNEADTPDNFQSRRPNTSFCFLDIRSPGLGDTAMYLCATSRDQNTGTENQPQHFGDGTRLSIL.

The chain couples TRBV14 to TRBJ1-1; possibly TRBD1 for D (5 bases). The V gene's germline CDR1 is SGHDN and CDR2 FVKESK. Trimming took 1 base from V and 3 from J, leaving 15 bases between them. CDR3 length: 16 amino acids. The CDR3 DNA reads TGTGCCAGCAGCCAAGTTGGTGGGGGGAGCTACACTGAAGCTTTCTTT. Translated, it gives CASSQVGGGSYTEAFF. The full variable domain, rest sourced from reference TRBV14 and TRBJ1-1, is EAGVTQFPSHSVIEKGQTVTLRCDPISGHDNLYWYRRVMGKEIKFLLHFVKESKQDESGMPNNRFLAERTGGTYSTLKVQPAELEDSGVYFCASSQVGGGSYTEAFFGQGTRLTVV.

The chain has TRBV14 and TRBJ1-6, with 9 bases aligning to TRBD1. The CDR3 sequence is 17 residues long. Trimming at V came to 3 bases and at J to 4 bases, leaving 7 bases not matched to a gene. CDR1 and CDR2 (germline): SGHDN, FVKESK. CDR3 loop: CASSHTAGTGYNSPLHF. Written as DNA, the CDR3 is TGTGCCAGCAGCCACACGGCCGGGACAGGGTATAATTCACCCCTCCACTTT.

This clone was counted once. The J gene is TRBJ1-1, the V gene TRBV19; 10 bases are a match to TRBD1. J lost 3 bases, V lost 7 bases, and 8 bases had no gene match. Germline CDR1 LNHDA, CDR2 SQIVND (reference sequence). The CDR3 is made up of 15 amino acids. The CDR3: CASKRRDRGYTEAFF. The CDR3, as DNA: TGTGCCAGTAAACGCCGGGACAGGGGATACACTGAAGCTTTCTTT.

The chain couples TRBV27 to TRBJ2-7, with 8 bases aligning to TRBD1. CDR1 MNHEY and CDR2 SMNVEV come from the germline V gene (reference sequence). The CDR3 length is 14 residues. The trim removed 1 base at V and 4 bases at J, leaving 3 bases unmatched. This CDR3 is CASSLWQGAYEQYF. The CDR3 bases are TGTGCCAGCAGTTTATGGCAGGGGGCTTACGAGCAGTACTTC.

This clone was counted once. The chain is built from TRBV7-9 and TRBJ1-6; 7 nucleotides agree with TRBD1. Germline CDR1 is SEHNR and CDR2 is FQNEAQ (reference sequence). Losses at the gene ends were 5 bases for V and 6 bases for J; bases not matched to a gene: 7. The CDR3 loop spans 15 amino acids. This CDR3 reads CASSPRQGTNSPLHF. CDR3 in DNA: TGTGCCAGCAGCCCCAGACAGGGAACTAATTCACCCCTCCACTTT.

This clone was seen only once. This chain joins TRBV6-5 and TRBJ1-2; the D is unclear. V dropped 0 bases and J dropped 2 bases, with 10 bases sitting between them. Germline-derived CDR1 and CDR2 are MNHEY and SVGAGI. This CDR3 is built from 15 residues. The CDR3 region has the DNA TGTGCCAGCAGTTACTCGATAGCATTCAACTATGGCTACACCTTC. Its protein is CASSYSIAFNYGYTF.

The rearrangement joins TRBV6-5 to TRBJ2-1; TRBD1 matches at 7 bases. CDR3 length equals 13 residues. J gave up 12 bases and V 7 bases, and 12 bases lay outside the gene matches. Germline CDR1 and CDR2: MNHEY and SVGAGI. The CDR3, as DNA: TGTGCCAGCAACCGAAATCGGGCAGGGGGGCAGTTCTTC. Translating it yields CASNRNRAGGQFF.

The chain employs TRBV4-2 and TRBJ1-1, with no clear D. Germline V gene lookup returns CDR1 LGHNA and CDR2 YNFKEQ. This CDR3 comprises 15 residues. Trimming took 1 base from V and 0 from J, leaving 9 bases between them. CDR3 loop: CASSQGFRMNTEAFF. The CDR3 nucleotides are TGTGCCAGCAGCCAAGGGTTCAGGATGAACACTGAAGCTTTCTTT.

The chain carries TRBV7-3 and TRBJ2-2; 7 bases are a match to TRBD1. There are 13 residues in the CDR3. V shed 5 bases and J 7 bases; nucleotides not matched to a gene: 4. CDR1 and CDR2 (germline): SGHTA, FQGTGA. This CDR3 reads CASSPGQSGELFF. CDR3 DNA: TGTGCCAGCAGCCCGGGACAGAGCGGGGAGCTGTTTTTT.

The rearrangement links TRBV24-1 to TRBJ2-3; TRBD1 matches 8 bases. The ends lost 6 bases at V and 6 bases at J; junction bases unmatched: 10. CDR1 is KGHDR, CDR2 SFDVKD, per germline. The CDR3 length is 15 residues. DNA for the CDR3: TGTGCCACCAGTTTGACAGGGGCCCCGAAGGATACGCAGTATTTT. It specifies CATSLTGAPKDTQYF.

This clone came up a few times. The chain employs TRBV3-1 (or the pseudogene TRBV3-2) and TRBJ1-2; TRBD1 aligns across 8 bases. The CDR3 is 13 residues long. Germline loops: CDR1 LGHDT, CDR2 YNNKEL (reference sequence). V shed 1 base, J shed 7 bases, and the junction held 2 bases outside the gene matches. The CDR3 protein is CASSQATGAGYTF. DNA for the CDR3: TGTGCCAGCAGCCAAGCGACAGGGGCTGGCTACACCTTC.

The CDR3 DNA follows: TGTGCCAGCAATCCTAGCGGCCCCCAAGAGACCCAGTACTTC. Translation gives CASNPSGPQETQYF. V is TRBV28 and J is TRBJ2-5, with 7 bases fitting TRBD2. The V and J ends lost 7 bases and 1 base, in that order; junction bases with no gene match: 6. Per germline, CDR1 MDHEN and CDR2 SYDVKM. The CDR3 consists of 14 residues.

This sequence joins TRBV7-8 and TRBJ2-2; TRBD2 agrees at 10 bases. The CDR3 runs 16 residues. From germline, CDR1 is SGHVS and CDR2 FQNEAQ. J lost 3 bases, V lost 1 base, and 2 bases had no gene match. The CDR3 sequence is CASSLVAGGYTGELFF. CDR3 bases: TGTGCCAGCAGCTTAGTAGCGGGAGGATACACCGGGGAGCTGTTTTTT. Looking up the rest from reference TRBV7-8 and TRBJ2-2 gives the full variable domain: GAGVSQSPRYKVAKRGQDVALRCDPISGHVSLFWYQQALGQGPEFLTYFQNEAQLDKSGLPSDRFFAERPEGSVSTLKIQRTQQEDSAVYLCASSLVAGGYTGELFFGEGSRLTVL.

The chain combines TRBV6-5 with TRBJ1-4; unclear D gene. Germline V lookup: CDR1 MNHEY, CDR2 SVGAGI. CDR3 length: 15 residues. Trimming took off 0 bases at V and 0 bases at J, with 5 bases between the two ends. The DNA for the CDR3 is TGTGCCAGCAGTTACTCCCCGGCAACTAATGAAAAACTGTTTTTT. Its translation: CASSYSPATNEKLFF.

CDR3 in amino acids: CASSRGLYNEQFF. CDR3 DNA sequence: TGTGCCAGCTCCCGGGGACTTTACAATGAGCAGTTCTTC. This chain connects TRBV18 to TRBJ2-1; TRBD2 is a possible D gene (6 bases). Looked up from germline, CDR1 is KGHSH and CDR2 is LQKENI. V lost 6 bases to trimming and J lost 4 bases, with 10 bases between them. This CDR3 comprises 13 residues.

This chain joins TRBV3-1 (or the pseudogene TRBV3-2) and TRBJ1-1; D unclear. Germline V gene lookup returns CDR1 LGHDT and CDR2 YNNKEL (reference sequence). The V end was cut by 4 bases, the J end by 1 base, with 7 bases between. This CDR3 region has 13 residues. CDR3 region: CASSRTENTEAFF. The CDR3 DNA is TGTGCCAGCAGCCGAACAGAGAACACTGAAGCTTTCTTT.

The chain links TRBV5-5 to TRBJ1-1, with D possibly TRBD1 on 6 matching bases. The CDR3 is 15 residues long. V was trimmed by 1 base and J by 1 base, leaving 11 bases between them. The germline CDR1 and CDR2 sequences are SGHKS and YYEKEE (reference sequence). The CDR3 region is CASSLRTDQNTEAFF. The CDR3 bases are TGTGCCAGCAGCTTGAGGACAGATCAGAACACTGAAGCTTTCTTT.

J is TRBJ1-1 and V is TRBV9; 8 bases match TRBD1. Germline CDR1 SGDLS, CDR2 YYNGEE. This CDR3 contains 14 residues. V lost 3 bases to trimming and J lost 4 bases; unmatched junction nucleotides: 5. CDR3 bases: TGTGCCAGCAGCGCAGGGGGCGCTGGCACTGAAGCTTTCTTT. Residues: CASSAGGAGTEAFF.

This CDR3 reads CASSLSFLGEYNEQFF. CDR3 in DNA: TGTGCCAGCAGTTTATCTTTCTTGGGAGAGTACAATGAGCAGTTCTTC. The V and J genes are TRBV28 and TRBJ2-1; a possible D gene is TRBD2 (5 bases). The CDR3 has 16 residues. The V and J ends lost 1 base and 4 bases respectively, with 14 bases between them. Germline lookup yields CDR1 MDHEN and CDR2 SYDVKM.

The CDR3 DNA is TGTGCCAGCAGCCAAATCGGACAGGTGGGGCCTAACTATGGCTACACCTTC. Translated: CASSQIGQVGPNYGYTF. This sequence joins TRBV7-8 and TRBJ1-2; TRBD1 matches at 7 bases. The germline gives CDR1 SGHVS, CDR2 FQNEAQ. CDR3 length equals 17 residues. Trimming at V came to 5 bases and at J to 0 bases, leaving 12 bases not matched to a gene.